The present entry profiles one T cell receptor (beta chain) with its context. Its specificity is not known. Germline V gives CDR1 SGHVS, CDR2 FQNEAQ. V lost 1 base, J lost 3 bases, and 10 bases lay in between. This CDR3 region has 14 residues. Sequencing used immunoSEQ multiplex PCR; TCRdb keeps in-frame clones, though not all of them. This repertoire shows some 110,000 clones, about 86% found once; its top ten account for roughly 9.5%. The data are from a study of T cell responses to AZD1222 COVID-19 vaccine. Background on the study: The analysis combined second doses at about 4 or about 12 weeks. Study findings and constraints: Spike-specific TCR breadth and depth both grew after two AZD1222 doses. Donors, mostly white British, included more females; clonal diversity was possibly underestimated. The reported proportion of spike-specific TCRs targeting unmutated variant regions was nearly half.

This material consisted of peripheral blood, taken on day 0 of AZD1222 vaccination. The chain is built from TRBV7-8 and TRBJ2-7; a weak D match, TRBD2 (5 bases). This TCR was sampled from an adult in good health. CDR3 amino acids: CASSLVAGNYEQYF. The DNA of the CDR3 is TGTGCCAGCAGCTTAGTAGCCGGGAACTACGAGCAGTACTTC.